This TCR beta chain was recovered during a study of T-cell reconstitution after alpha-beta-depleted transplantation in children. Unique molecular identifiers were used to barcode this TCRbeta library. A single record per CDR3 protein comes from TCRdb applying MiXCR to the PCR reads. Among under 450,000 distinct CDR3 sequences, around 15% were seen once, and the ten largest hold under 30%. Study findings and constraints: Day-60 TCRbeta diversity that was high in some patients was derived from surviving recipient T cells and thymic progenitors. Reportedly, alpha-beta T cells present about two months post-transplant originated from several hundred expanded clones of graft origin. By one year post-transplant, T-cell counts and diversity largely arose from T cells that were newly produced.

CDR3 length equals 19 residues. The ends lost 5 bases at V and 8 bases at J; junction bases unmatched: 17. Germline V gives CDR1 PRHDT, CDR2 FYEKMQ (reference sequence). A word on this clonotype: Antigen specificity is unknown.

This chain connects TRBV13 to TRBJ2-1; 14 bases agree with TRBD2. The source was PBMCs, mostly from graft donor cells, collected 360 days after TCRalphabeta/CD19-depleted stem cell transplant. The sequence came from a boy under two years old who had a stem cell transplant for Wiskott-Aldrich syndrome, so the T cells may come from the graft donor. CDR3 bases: TGTGCCAGCAGCCATTCTCGACGTAGCGGGACTAGCGGGAGCCATGAGCAGTTCTTC. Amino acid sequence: CASSHSRRSGTSGSHEQFF.